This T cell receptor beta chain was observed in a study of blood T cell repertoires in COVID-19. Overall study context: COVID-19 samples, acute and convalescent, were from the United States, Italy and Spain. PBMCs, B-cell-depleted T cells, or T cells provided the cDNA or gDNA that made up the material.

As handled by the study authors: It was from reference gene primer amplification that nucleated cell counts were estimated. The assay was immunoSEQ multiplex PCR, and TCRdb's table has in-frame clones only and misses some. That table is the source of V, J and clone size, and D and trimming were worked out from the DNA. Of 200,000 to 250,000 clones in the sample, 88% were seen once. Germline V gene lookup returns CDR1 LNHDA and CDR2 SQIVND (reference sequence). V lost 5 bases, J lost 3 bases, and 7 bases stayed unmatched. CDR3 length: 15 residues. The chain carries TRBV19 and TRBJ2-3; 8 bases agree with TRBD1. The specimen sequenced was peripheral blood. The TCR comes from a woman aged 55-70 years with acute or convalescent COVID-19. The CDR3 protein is CASSLWTGSTDTQYF. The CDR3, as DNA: TGTGCCAGTAGTCTATGGACAGGGTCGACAGATACGCAGTATTTT.